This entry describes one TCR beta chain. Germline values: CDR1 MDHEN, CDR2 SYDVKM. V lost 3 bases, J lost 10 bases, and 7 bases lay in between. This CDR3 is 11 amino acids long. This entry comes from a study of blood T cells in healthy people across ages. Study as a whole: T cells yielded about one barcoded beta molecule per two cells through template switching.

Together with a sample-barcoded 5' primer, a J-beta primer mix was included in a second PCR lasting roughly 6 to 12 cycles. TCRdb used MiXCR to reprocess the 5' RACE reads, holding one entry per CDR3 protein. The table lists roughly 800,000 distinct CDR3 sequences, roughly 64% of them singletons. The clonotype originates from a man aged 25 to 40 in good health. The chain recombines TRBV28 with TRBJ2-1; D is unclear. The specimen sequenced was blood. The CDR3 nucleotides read TGTGCCAGCAGTTTTAGGTCCGAGCAGTTCTTC. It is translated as CASSFRSEQFF.